Here is one T cell receptor (beta chain) with its context. This record comes from a study of blood T cell repertoires in COVID-19. Turning to the study itself: T cells, B-cell-depleted T cells, or PBMCs supplied cDNA or gDNA.

Participants' own reports of clinical history determined their cohort assignment. Data came from immunoSEQ multiplex PCR; TCRdb stores just in-frame clones and leaves some out. The sample includes around 240,000 clones, roughly 83% seen only once; the top ten take about 2.1%. The specimen sequenced was PBMCs or T cells enriched from blood (not recorded which). The receptor was derived from a woman aged 50 to 65 who had recovered from COVID-19.

This chain's CDR3 is CASTSGQGVSYEQYF. For the CDR3, the DNA is TGTGCCAGCACTTCCGGACAGGGGGTATCCTACGAGCAGTACTTC. J is TRBJ2-7 and V is TRBV27, with 10 nucleotides matching TRBD1. V was pared by 7 bases and J by 1 base, with 7 bases of the junction left unmatched. The germline CDR1 and CDR2 sequences are MNHEY and SMNVEV (reference sequence). The CDR3 covers 15 residues.